This TCR beta chain was recorded in a study of blood T cell repertoires in COVID-19. Here immunoSEQ multiplex PCR was the method, and the copy in TCRdb shows in-frame clones only, minus some. Of over 100,000 clones listed, around nine tenths are singletons. The CDR3 loop spans 17 amino acids. V lost 4 bases, J lost 3 bases, and 13 bases stayed unmatched. CDR1 is MGHDK and CDR2 is SYGVNS in the germline V gene. The chain uses TRBV25-1 and TRBJ1-1; 8 bases map to TRBD1. Material: peripheral blood. The origin of this receptor is a man between 60 and 75 years old with COVID-19, enrolled during active disease. CDR3 in amino acids: CASSGGRTGSRYTEAFF. The CDR3 coding sequence is TGTGCCAGCAGTGGGGGTAGGACAGGGAGCCGGTACACTGAAGCTTTCTTT.